The 3 T cell receptor beta chains below were found in one sample sequenced in a study of breast tumors, draining lymph nodes, adjacent tissues. Axillary draining lymph nodes of breast cancer patients supplied the node samples. TCRdb processed the multiplex PCR reads anew with MiXCR; each CDR3 protein has one entry. The sample holds 160,000 or so distinct CDR3 sequences; around 35% are singletons and the top ten take about 3.8%. Sequenced input: axillary lymph node tissue. These receptors all stem from a female donor with breast cancer. Some clones in this sample may be carry-over from other donors' samples.

The J gene is TRBJ1-1, the V gene TRBV2; a weak D match, TRBD1 (6 bases). The CDR3 runs 14 residues. Trimming pared 8 bases from V and 4 bases from J, leaving 17 bases between. CDR1 and CDR2 from the germline V gene are SNHLY and FYNNEI. The CDR3 DNA follows: TGTGCCAGCCTGAAGGGGGGCGCGAGCACTGAAGCTTTCTTT. This gives the protein CASLKGGASTEAFF.

The CDR3 DNA follows: TGTGCCAGTAGTATAATCCGGGACAGGGGGTTAATCACTGAAGCTTTCTTT. Its translation: CASSIIRDRGLITEAFF. The chain combines TRBV19 with TRBJ1-1; the match to TRBD1 covers 11 bases. Germline V gene sequence: CDR1 LNHDA, CDR2 SQIVND (reference sequence). Losses at the gene ends were 2 bases for V and 4 bases for J; bases not matched to a gene: 9. This CDR3 has 17 amino acids.

This clonotype was detected many times. This CDR3 is CASSRHGGNRNSPLHF. In nucleotides, the CDR3 is TGTGCCAGCAGCCGGCATGGGGGAAATCGGAATTCACCCCTCCACTTT. J is TRBJ1-6 and V is TRBV5-8, with D perhaps matching TRBD1 (5 bases). Between the trimmed V and J ends, which lost 4 bases and 7 bases, there was a span of 18 bases. The CDR3 covers 16 residues. Germline V gene lookup returns CDR1 SGHTS and CDR2 YDEGEE.